One T cell receptor (beta chain) is described in this entry. Its specificity is unknown. With 8 bases clipped from V and 5 bases from J, the junction kept 4 bases outside the gene matches. The germline CDR1 and CDR2 sequences are MDHEN and SYDVKM. CDR3 length: 13 amino acids. This table comes from immunoSEQ multiplex PCR, and its TCRdb copy is limited to in-frame clones, with some not included. The data show approximately 100,000 clones, approximately 79% seen once. These data belong to a study of T cell clones after liver transplantation. Study as a whole: Three of eight recipients were HCV-positive; others had non-autoimmune, non-viral indications. At least one year of complete immunosuppression withdrawal without enzymes over twice normal defined tolerance.

Study findings and constraints: Post-transplant time points were not standardized, so conclusions are preliminary. Rather than being deleted, graft donor-reactive T cells may have moved into the graft.

This TCR derives from a human patient who received a liver transplant. Some T cells may have come from the graft donor. Sequencing was performed on CD4+ T cells from blood, taken around 49 months after liver transplant. The chain employs TRBV28 and TRBJ1-2; the match to TRBD1 covers 11 bases. The CDR3 nucleotides read TGTGCCAGCCGGACAGGGGGCGCGTATGGCTACACCTTC. This translates into CASRTGGAYGYTF.